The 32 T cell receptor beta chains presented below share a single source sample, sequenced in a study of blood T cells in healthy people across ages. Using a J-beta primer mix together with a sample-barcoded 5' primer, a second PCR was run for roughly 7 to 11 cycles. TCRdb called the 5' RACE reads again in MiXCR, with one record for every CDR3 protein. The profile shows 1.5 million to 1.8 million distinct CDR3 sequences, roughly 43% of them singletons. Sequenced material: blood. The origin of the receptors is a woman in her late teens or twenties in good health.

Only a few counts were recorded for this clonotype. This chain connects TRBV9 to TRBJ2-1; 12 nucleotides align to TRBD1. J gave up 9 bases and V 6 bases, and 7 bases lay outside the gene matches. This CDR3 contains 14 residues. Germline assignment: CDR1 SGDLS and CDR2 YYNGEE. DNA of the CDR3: TGTGCCAGCAAGGGCGGGACAGGGGGCAGTGAGCAGTTCTTC. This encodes CASKGGTGGSEQFF.

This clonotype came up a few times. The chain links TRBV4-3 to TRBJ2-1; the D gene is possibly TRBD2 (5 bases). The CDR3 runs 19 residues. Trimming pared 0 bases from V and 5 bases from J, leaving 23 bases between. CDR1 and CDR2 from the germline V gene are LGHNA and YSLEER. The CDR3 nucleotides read TGCGCCAGCAGCCAAGAAAGAACCCTAGCTGGGCTTAGACACAATGAGCAGTTCTTC. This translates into CASSQERTLAGLRHNEQFF.

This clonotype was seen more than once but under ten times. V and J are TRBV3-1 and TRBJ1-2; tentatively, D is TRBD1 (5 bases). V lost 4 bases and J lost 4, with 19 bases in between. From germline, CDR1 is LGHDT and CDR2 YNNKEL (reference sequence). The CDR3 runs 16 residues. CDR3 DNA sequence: TGTGCCAGCAGCCTCAGGGTTGGGGTCCGCGGCTATGGCTACACCTTC. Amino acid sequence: CASSLRVGVRGYGYTF.

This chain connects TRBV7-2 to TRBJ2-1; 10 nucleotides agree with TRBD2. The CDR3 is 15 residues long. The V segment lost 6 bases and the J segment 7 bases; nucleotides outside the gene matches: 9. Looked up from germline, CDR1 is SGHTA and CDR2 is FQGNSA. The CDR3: CASRRAGGSTNEQFF. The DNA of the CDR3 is TGTGCCAGCAGACGAGCGGGAGGGAGTACGAATGAGCAGTTCTTC.

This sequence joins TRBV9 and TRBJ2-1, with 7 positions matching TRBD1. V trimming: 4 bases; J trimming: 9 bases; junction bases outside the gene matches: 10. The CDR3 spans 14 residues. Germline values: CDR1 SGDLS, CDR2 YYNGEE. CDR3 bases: TGTGCCAGCAGCACCACTAGGGGGCCTGCTGAGCAGTTCTTC. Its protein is CASSTTRGPAEQFF.

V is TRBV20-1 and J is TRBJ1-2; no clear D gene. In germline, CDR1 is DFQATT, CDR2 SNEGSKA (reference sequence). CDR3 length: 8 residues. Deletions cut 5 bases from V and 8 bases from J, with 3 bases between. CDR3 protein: CSAQGYTF. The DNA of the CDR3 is TGCAGTGCTCAAGGCTACACCTTC.

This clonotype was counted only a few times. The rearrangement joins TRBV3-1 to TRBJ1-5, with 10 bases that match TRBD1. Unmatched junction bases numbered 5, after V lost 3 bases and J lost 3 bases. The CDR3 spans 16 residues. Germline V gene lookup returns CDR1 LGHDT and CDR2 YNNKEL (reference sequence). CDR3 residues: CASSHGDRGLNQPQHF. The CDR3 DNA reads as TGTGCCAGCAGCCATGGAGACAGGGGGCTCAATCAGCCCCAGCATTTT.

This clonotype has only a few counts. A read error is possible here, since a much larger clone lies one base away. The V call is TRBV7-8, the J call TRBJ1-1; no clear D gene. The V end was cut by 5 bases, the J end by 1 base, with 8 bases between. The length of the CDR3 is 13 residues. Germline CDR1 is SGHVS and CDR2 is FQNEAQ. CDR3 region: CASSVVRNTEAFF. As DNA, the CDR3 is TGTGCCAGCAGCGTAGTGAGGAACACTGAAGCTTTCTTT.

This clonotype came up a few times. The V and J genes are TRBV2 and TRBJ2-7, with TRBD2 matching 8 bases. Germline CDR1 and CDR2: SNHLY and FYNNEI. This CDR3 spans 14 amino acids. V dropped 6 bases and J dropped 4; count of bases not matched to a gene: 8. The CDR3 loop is CASRSSTGGYEQYF. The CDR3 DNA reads TGTGCCAGCAGGTCCTCAACGGGAGGGTACGAGCAGTACTTC. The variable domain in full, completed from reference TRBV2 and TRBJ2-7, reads EPEVTQTPSHQVTQMGQEVILRCVPISNHLYFYWYRQILGQKVEFLVSFYNNEISEKSEIFDDQFSVERPDGSNFTLKIRSTKLEDSAMYFCASRSSTGGYEQYFGPGTRLTVT.

This CDR3 reads CASSVAAGAREQFF. CDR3 coding DNA: TGTGCCAGCAGTGTAGCGGCCGGAGCCCGTGAGCAGTTCTTC. The V call is TRBV2, the J call TRBJ2-1; D is perhaps TRBD2 (6 bases). There are 14 residues in the CDR3. CDR1 is SNHLY and CDR2 is FYNNEI in the germline V gene. V dropped 4 bases and J dropped 9 bases, with 16 bases sitting between them.

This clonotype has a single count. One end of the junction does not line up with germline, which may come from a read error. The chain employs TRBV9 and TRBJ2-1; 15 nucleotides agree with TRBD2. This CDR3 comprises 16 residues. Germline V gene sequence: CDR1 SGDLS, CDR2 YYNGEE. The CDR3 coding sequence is TGTGCCGGCAGCGGACTAGCGGGGGGGTATTACAATGAGCAGTTCTTC. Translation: CAGSGLAGGYYNEQFF.

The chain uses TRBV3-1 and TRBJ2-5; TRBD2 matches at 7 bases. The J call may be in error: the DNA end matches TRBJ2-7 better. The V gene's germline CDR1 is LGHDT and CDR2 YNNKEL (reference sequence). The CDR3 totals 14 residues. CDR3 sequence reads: CASSQPGLSNEQYF. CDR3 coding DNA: TGTGCCAGCAGCCAACCGGGACTATCCAACGAGCAGTACTTC.

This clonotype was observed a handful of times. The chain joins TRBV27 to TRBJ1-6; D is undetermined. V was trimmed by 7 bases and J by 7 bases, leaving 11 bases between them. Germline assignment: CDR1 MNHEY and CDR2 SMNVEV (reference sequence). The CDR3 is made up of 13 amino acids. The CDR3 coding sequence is TGTGCCAGCAAAATCTCGGGGAATTCACCCCTCCACTTT. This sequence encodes CASKISGNSPLHF.

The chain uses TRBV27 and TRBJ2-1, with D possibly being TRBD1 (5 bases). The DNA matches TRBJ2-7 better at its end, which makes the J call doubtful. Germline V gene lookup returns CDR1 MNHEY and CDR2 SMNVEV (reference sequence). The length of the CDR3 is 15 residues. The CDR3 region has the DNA TGTGCCAGCAGTCCATGGGCTGGGGCTAACAATGAGCAGTACTTC. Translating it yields CASSPWAGANNEQYF.

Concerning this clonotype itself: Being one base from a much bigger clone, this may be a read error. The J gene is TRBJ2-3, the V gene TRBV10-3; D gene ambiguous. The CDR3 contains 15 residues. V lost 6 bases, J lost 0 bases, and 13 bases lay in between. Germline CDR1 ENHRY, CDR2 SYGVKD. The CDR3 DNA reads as TGTGCCATCAGGGATGTGGGGTCTAGCACAGATACGCAGTATTTT. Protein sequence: CAIRDVGSSTDTQYF.

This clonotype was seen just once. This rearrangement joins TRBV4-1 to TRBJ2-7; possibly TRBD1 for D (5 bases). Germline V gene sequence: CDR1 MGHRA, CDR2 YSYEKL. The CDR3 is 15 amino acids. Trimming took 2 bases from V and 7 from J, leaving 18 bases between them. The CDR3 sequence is CASSQISARVNEQYF. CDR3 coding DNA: TGCGCCAGCAGCCAAATCTCGGCCAGGGTCAATGAGCAGTACTTC.

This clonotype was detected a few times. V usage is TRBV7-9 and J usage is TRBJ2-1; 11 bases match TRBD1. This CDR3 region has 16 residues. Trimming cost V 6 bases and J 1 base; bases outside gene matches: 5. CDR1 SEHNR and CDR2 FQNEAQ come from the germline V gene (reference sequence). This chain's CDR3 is CASSSDRGLSYNEQFF. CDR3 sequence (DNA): TGTGCCAGCAGTTCGGACAGGGGGCTTTCCTACAATGAGCAGTTCTTC.

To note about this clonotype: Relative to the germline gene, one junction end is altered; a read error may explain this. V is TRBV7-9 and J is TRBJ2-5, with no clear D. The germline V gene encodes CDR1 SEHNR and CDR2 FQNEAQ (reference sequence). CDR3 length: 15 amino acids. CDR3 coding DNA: TGTGACAGCAGCCCAAAGGACGGATACGCACCTTTTCAGTACTTC. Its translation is CDSSPKDGYAPFQYF.

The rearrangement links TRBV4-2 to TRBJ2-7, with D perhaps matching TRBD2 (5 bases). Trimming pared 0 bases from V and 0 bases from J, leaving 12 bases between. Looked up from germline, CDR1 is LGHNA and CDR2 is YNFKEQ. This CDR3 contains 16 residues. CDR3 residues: CASSQDGSARSYEQYF. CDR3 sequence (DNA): TGTGCCAGCAGCCAAGATGGGAGCGCCCGCTCCTACGAGCAGTACTTC.

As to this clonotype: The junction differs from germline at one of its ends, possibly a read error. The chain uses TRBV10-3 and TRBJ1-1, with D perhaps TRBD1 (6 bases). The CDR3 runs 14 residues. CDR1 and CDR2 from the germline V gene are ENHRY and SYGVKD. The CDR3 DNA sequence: TGTGCCATCAGCACAGGGACCTCAAACACTGAGGCTTTCTTT. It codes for CAISTGTSNTEAFF.

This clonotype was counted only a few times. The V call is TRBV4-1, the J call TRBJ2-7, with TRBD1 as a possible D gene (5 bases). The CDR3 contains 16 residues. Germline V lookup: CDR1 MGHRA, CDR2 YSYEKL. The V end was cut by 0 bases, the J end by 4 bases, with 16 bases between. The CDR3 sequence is CASSQEKKGRVYEQYF. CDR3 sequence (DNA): TGCGCCAGCAGCCAAGAGAAAAAGGGGCGCGTTTACGAGCAGTACTTC.

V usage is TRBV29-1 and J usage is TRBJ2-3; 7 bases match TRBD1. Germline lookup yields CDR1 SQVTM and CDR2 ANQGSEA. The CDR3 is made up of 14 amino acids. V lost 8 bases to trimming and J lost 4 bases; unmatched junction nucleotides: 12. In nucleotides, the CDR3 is TGCAGCTCGCAGACAGGGTCCCGGGCAGATACGCAGTATTTT. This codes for CSSQTGSRADTQYF.

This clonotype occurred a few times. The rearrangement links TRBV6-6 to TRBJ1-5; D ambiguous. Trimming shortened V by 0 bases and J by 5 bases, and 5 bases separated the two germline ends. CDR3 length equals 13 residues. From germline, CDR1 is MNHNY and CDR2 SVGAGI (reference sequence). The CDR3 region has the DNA TGTGCCAGCAGTTACTCGATATATCAGCCCCAGCATTTT. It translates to CASSYSIYQPQHF.

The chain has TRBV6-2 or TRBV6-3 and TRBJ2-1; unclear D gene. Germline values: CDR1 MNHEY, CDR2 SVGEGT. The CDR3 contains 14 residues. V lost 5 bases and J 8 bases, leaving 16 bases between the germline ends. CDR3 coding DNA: TGTGCCAGCAGTAGATCAGACGGGTACGATGAGCAGTTCTTC. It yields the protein CASSRSDGYDEQFF.

CDR3 in amino acids: CSARTSGPAYEQYF. As DNA, the CDR3 is TGCAGTGCTAGGACTAGCGGGCCTGCCTACGAGCAGTACTTC. The rearrangement uses TRBV20-1 and TRBJ2-5; 10 bases are a match to TRBD2. The last part of the DNA fits TRBJ2-7 better; the J call may be wrong. This CDR3 has 14 amino acids. CDR1 is DFQATT and CDR2 is SNEGSKA in the germline V gene (reference sequence).

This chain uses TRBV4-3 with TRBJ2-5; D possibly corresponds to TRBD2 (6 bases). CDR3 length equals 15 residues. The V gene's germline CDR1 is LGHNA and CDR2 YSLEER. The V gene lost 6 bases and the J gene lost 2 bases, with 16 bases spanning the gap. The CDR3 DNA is TGCGCCAGCAGTCCCCGACTAGTGGCTCAAGAGACCCAGTACTTC. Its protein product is CASSPRLVAQETQYF.

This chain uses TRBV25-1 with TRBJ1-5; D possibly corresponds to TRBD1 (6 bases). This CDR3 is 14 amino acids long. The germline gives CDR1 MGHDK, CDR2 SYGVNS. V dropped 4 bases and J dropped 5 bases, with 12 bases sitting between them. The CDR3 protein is CASSVTGSHQPQHF. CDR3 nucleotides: TGTGCCAGCAGTGTTACAGGGAGTCATCAGCCCCAGCATTTT.

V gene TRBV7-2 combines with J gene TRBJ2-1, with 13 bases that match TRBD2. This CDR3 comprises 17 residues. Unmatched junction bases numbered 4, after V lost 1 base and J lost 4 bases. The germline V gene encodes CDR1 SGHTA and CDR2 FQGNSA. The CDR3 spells CASSLGLAGGKYNEQFF. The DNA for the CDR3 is TGTGCCAGCAGCTTAGGACTAGCGGGGGGAAAATACAATGAGCAGTTCTTC. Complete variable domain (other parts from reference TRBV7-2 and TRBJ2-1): GAGVSQSPSNKVTEKGKDVELRCDPISGHTALYWYRQSLGQGLEFLIYFQGNSAPDKSGLPSDRFSAERTGGSVSTLTIQRTQQEDSAVYLCASSLGLAGGKYNEQFFGPGTRLTVL.

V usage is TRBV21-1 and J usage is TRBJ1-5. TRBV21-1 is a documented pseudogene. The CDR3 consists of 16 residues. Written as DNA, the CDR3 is TGTGCCAGCAGCAAATTCCCAGACGATAGCAATCAGCCCCAGCATTTT. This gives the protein CASSKFPDDSNQPQHF.

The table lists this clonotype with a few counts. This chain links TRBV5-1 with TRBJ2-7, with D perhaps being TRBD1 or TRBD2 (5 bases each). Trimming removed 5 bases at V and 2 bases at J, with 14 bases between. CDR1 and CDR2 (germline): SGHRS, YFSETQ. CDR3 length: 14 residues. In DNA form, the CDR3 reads TGCGCCAGCAGTGAGGGGCGGATCGCCTACGAGCAGTACTTC. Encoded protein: CASSEGRIAYEQYF.

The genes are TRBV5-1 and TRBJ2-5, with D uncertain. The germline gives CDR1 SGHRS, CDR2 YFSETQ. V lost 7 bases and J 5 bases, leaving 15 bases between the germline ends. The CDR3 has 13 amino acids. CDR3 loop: CASGRRLSETQYF. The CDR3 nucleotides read TGCGCCAGCGGCCGAAGGCTTTCGGAGACCCAGTACTTC.

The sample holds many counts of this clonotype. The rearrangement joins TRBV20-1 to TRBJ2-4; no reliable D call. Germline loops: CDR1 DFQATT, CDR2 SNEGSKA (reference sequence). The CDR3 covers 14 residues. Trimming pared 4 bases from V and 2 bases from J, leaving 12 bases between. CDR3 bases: TGCAGTGCTATTGGTGGAACTACCAAAAACATTCAGTACTTC. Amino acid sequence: CSAIGGTTKNIQYF.